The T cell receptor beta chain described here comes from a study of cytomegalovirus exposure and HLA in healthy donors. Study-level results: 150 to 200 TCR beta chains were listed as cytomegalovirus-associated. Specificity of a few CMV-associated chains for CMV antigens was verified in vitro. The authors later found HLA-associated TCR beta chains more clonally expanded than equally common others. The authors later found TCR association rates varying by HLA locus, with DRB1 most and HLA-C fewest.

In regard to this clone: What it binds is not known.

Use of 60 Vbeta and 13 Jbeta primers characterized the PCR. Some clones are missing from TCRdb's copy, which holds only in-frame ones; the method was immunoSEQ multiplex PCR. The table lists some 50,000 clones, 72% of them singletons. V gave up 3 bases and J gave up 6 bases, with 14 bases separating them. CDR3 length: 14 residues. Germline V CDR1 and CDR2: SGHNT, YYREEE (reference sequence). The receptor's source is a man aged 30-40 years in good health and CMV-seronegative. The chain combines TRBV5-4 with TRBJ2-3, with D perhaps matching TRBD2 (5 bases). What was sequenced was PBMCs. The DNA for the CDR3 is TGTGCCAGCAGCTCCGGCGAGACGGGGGATACGCAGTATTTT. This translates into CASSSGETGDTQYF.